Listed here is a single TCR beta chain. Its specificity is unknown. These data originate in a study of T cell responses to AZD1222 COVID-19 vaccine. Broader study findings: There were mostly white British donors and more females than males, and clonal diversity was possibly underestimated. The repertoires were collected only after the peak T cell response. Only a handful of AZD1222 recipients tested seropositive at baseline. Spike-specific TCR breadth and depth rose after two AZD1222 doses.

V shed 8 bases and J 0 bases; nucleotides not matched to a gene: 3. This CDR3 region has 13 residues. Germline V lookup: CDR1 SNHLY, CDR2 FYNNEI. Profiled with immunoSEQ multiplex PCR; TCRdb holds only in-frame clones, not every one. The table records roughly 120,000 clones, around 87% of them present only once. The TCR comes from an adult in good health. The rearrangement joins TRBV2 to TRBJ1-1; 7 nucleotides agree with TRBD1. The sample here was peripheral blood, taken on day 0 of AZD1222 vaccination. The CDR3 sequence: CASQGQMNTEAFF. For the CDR3, the DNA is TGTGCCAGCCAGGGACAGATGAACACTGAAGCTTTCTTT.